Given below is one TCR beta chain in context. Its antigen is as yet unknown. V was pared by 0 bases and J by 1 base, with 12 bases between. CDR1 and CDR2 from the germline V gene are LGHDT and YNNKEL (reference sequence). The CDR3 is 16 amino acids. This specimen comes from a study of Ad26.COV2.S vaccination and SARS-CoV-2 variants. Background on the study: The Ad26.COV2.S arm of the COV1001 trial was where the donor was placed. Each vaccinee took Ad26.COV2.S intramuscularly, once or twice 56 days apart. Study findings and constraints: Researchers reported similar non-spike TCR breadth in vaccine and placebo recipients.

Measured with immunoSEQ multiplex PCR; TCRdb has only the in-frame clones, and not every one. This sample carries over 400,000 clones, 92% of them seen once, and the ten largest clones take around 1.7%. Treatment noted: 15 to 20 received Ad26.COV2.S at low or high dose, single or two shots; roughly five received placebo; per-sample allocation not given. On day 63 after the first injection, vaccine and placebo recipients gave samples. The TCR comes from a person aged 18-60 years who received the Ad26.COV2.S COVID-19 vaccine or a placebo. V is TRBV3-1 (or the pseudogene TRBV3-2) and J is TRBJ1-1; D not certain. The sequencing here drew on peripheral blood, taken in a trial of Ad26.COV2.S vaccine versus placebo. CDR3 sequence: CASSQDPPDPNTEAFF. The CDR3 nucleotides read TGTGCCAGCAGCCAAGACCCTCCCGACCCGAACACTGAAGCTTTCTTT.